Below, one T cell receptor (beta chain) is given with its context. CDR3 length: 15 residues. Losses at the gene ends were 2 bases for V and 6 bases for J; bases not matched to a gene: 7. CDR1 SGHVS and CDR2 FNYEAQ come from the germline V gene. This specimen comes from a study of early T cells in non-severe SARS-CoV-2 infection. Looking at the study overall: Sequencing of unsorted whole blood was done on bulk RNA, leaving chains unpaired.

As part of library construction, unique molecular identifiers were attached to individual cDNA molecules. TCRdb analysed the 5' RACE reads with MiXCR anew, one entry per CDR3 protein. The sample has some 52,000 distinct CDR3 sequences; around 7.5% are singletons. The sequence was obtained from an adult who was a healthcare worker with PCR-confirmed SARS-CoV-2 infection or an uninfected control (not recorded which). The sample consisted of whole blood. The genes are TRBV7-6 and TRBJ2-1; 7 positions agree with TRBD1. CDR3 residues: CASSLSPTGPNEQFF. The CDR3 DNA follows: TGTGCCAGCAGCTTATCCCCGACAGGGCCCAATGAGCAGTTCTTC.